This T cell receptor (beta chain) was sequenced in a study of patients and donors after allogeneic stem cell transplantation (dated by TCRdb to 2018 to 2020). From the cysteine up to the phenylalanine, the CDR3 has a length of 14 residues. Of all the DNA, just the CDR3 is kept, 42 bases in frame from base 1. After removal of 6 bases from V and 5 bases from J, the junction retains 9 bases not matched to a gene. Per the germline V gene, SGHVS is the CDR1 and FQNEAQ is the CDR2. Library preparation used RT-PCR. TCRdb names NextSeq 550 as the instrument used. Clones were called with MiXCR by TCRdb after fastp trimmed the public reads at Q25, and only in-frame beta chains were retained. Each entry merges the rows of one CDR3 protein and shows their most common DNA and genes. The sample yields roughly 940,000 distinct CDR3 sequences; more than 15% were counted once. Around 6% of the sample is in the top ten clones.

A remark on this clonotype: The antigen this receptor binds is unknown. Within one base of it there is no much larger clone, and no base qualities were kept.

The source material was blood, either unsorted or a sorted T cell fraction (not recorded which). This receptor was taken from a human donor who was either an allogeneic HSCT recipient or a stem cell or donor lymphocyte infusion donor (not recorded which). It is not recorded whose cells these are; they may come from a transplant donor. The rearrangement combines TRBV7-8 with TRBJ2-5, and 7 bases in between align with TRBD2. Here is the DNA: TGTGCCAGCAGAAACTGGGGGACTATTGAGACCCAGTACTTC. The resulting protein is CASRNWGTIETQYF.